The 24 T cell receptor beta chains in this list originate from one sample, sequenced in a study of T cells after posttransplantation cyclophosphamide. Cells defined as naive were viable CD3+CD4+ or CD3+CD8+ and CCR7+CD45RA+CD45RO-CD95-CD27+CD28+. Assay used: immunoSEQ multiplex PCR; TCRdb lists only in-frame clones, some missing. The sample carries about 31,000 clones, about nine tenths recorded once. What was sequenced was naive CD4+ T cells sorted from PBMCs. The receptors stem from a woman aged 55-70 years in good health, CMV-negative, and a related stem cell transplant donor.

The J gene is TRBJ2-1, the V gene TRBV27; D is unclear. The V gene's germline CDR1 is MNHEY and CDR2 SMNVEV (reference sequence). Trimming cost V 6 bases and J 0 bases, with 12 bases left between them. There are 15 residues in the CDR3. The CDR3 DNA is TGTGCCAGCAGCCTCTTGAGGAGCTCCTACAATGAGCAGTTCTTC. Protein: CASSLLRSSYNEQFF.

V is TRBV4-2 and J is TRBJ1-2; no firm D call. The CDR3 has 15 residues. Trimming pared 1 base from V and 4 bases from J, leaving 13 bases between. The V gene's germline CDR1 is LGHNA and CDR2 YNFKEQ. The CDR3 protein is CASSQGSGGGYGYTF. The CDR3 region has the DNA TGTGCCAGCAGCCAAGGATCCGGAGGAGGCTATGGCTACACCTTC.

The J gene is TRBJ2-7, the V gene TRBV7-3, with D possibly matching TRBD1 (5 bases). Trimming removed 5 bases from V and 6 bases from J, with 8 bases in between. The CDR3 totals 11 residues. Germline assignment: CDR1 SGHTA and CDR2 FQGTGA. Written as DNA, the CDR3 is TGTGCCAGCAGCCAGGGTTTCGAGCAGTACTTC. It translates to CASSQGFEQYF.

V gene TRBV18 combines with J gene TRBJ1-5; D is uncertain. The V gene's germline CDR1 is KGHSH and CDR2 LQKENI. The CDR3 extends over 13 amino acids. V was shortened by 6 bases and J by 2 bases, with 8 bases between the two germline ends. The CDR3 nucleotides are TGTGCCAGCTCTAGCAGTGGCAATCAGCCCCAGCATTTT. Its protein is CASSSSGNQPQHF.

This chain uses TRBV19 with TRBJ2-7, with TRBD1 as a possible D gene (6 bases). CDR1 and CDR2 from the germline V gene are LNHDA and SQIVND (reference sequence). Trimming left V 8 bases short and J 3 bases short, with 14 bases between. The CDR3 runs to 13 residues. The CDR3 spells CASVRDTYYEQYF. The DNA for the CDR3 is TGTGCCAGTGTCCGGGACACCTACTACGAGCAGTACTTC.

This clone was seen only once. V is TRBV30 and J is TRBJ2-3; 9 positions match TRBD2. With 2 bases clipped from V and 1 base from J, the junction kept 7 bases outside the gene matches. This CDR3 spans 16 amino acids. The germline CDR1 and CDR2 sequences are GTSNPN and SVGIG (reference sequence). CDR3 DNA sequence: TGTGCCTGGAGTCGTAGCGGGAGAACGGGCACAGATACGCAGTATTTT. It yields the protein CAWSRSGRTGTDTQYF.

This clone is a singleton in its sample. The chain carries TRBV2 and TRBJ2-7; D is possibly TRBD1 (5 bases). Trimming stripped 7 bases from V and 2 bases from J, with 15 bases between. The CDR3 has 14 amino acids. Germline V gene lookup returns CDR1 SNHLY and CDR2 FYNNEI. The CDR3 spells CASNRMTEPYEQYF. The CDR3 nucleotides are TGTGCCAGCAATCGCATGACAGAGCCCTACGAGCAGTACTTC.

V gene TRBV19 combines with J gene TRBJ1-5; TRBD1 matches 7 bases. Germline loops: CDR1 LNHDA, CDR2 SQIVND (reference sequence). Losses at the gene ends were 10 bases for V and 4 bases for J; bases not matched to a gene: 10. This CDR3 contains 14 residues. The DNA for the CDR3 is TGTGCCACCTACGCAGGGGGAGGTAATCAGCCCCAGCATTTT. It yields the protein CATYAGGGNQPQHF.

The chain recombines TRBV4-3 with TRBJ1-2; 9 nucleotides line up with TRBD1. V shed 4 bases and J 3 bases; nucleotides not matched to a gene: 0. Germline lookup yields CDR1 LGHNA and CDR2 YSLEER. The CDR3 runs to 13 residues. CDR3 in DNA: TGCGCCAGCAGCCGGGACAGGGACTATGGCTACACCTTC. It translates to CASSRDRDYGYTF.

The rearrangement uses TRBV5-1 and TRBJ2-3; TRBD2 aligns across 10 bases. The CDR3 contains 17 residues. Germline V gene data show CDR1 as SGHRS and CDR2 as YFSETQ. The V gene end was trimmed by 0 bases and the J gene end by 5 bases; junction bases not matched to a gene: 9. CDR3 coding DNA: TGCGCCAGCAGCTTGGAATCCAGCGGGAGGGCCGGAGATACGCAGTATTTT. Translation gives CASSLESSGRAGDTQYF.

The chain joins TRBV7-9 to TRBJ2-1; 13 bases are shared with TRBD2. Germline values: CDR1 SEHNR, CDR2 FQNEAQ (reference sequence). CDR3 length: 15 amino acids. The V gene end was trimmed by 5 bases and the J gene end by 10 bases; junction bases not matched to a gene: 8. The CDR3 bases are TGTGCCAGCAGCCCTCGACTAGCGGGAGGATTCGAGCAGTTCTTC. Translating gives CASSPRLAGGFEQFF.

The chain recombines TRBV27 with TRBJ2-7, with 9 bases identical to TRBD1. Germline CDR1 reads MNHEY; CDR2 reads SMNVEV (reference sequence). Losses at the gene ends were 4 bases for V and 5 bases for J; bases not matched to a gene: 9. The CDR3 has 15 residues. This CDR3 reads CASSSNRDRAHEQYF. The DNA for the CDR3 is TGTGCCAGCAGTTCGAACCGGGACAGGGCCCACGAGCAGTACTTC.

The J gene is TRBJ2-1, the V gene TRBV12-5; 7 bases are a match to TRBD1. This CDR3 has 15 amino acids. CDR1 is LGHNT, CDR2 FRNRAP, per germline. Trimming cost V 6 bases and J 4 bases; bases outside gene matches: 9. DNA of the CDR3: TGTGCTAGTGGGTCGGGACAGACCTTTTACAATGAGCAGTTCTTC. Protein sequence: CASGSGQTFYNEQFF.

The chain combines TRBV4-1 with TRBJ1-6; TRBD1 is a possible D gene (6 bases). The CDR3 runs 15 residues. Per the germline V gene, CDR1 is MGHRA and CDR2 is YSYEKL. V gave up 2 bases and J gave up 8 bases, with 13 bases separating them. CDR3 in amino acids: CASSQTGTIHSPLHF. The CDR3 DNA reads as TGCGCCAGCAGCCAAACCGGGACAATTCATTCACCCCTCCACTTT.

The gene calls are TRBV11-2 and TRBJ2-3; 15 bases fit TRBD2. The length of the CDR3 is 16 residues. The germline V gene encodes CDR1 SGHAT and CDR2 FQNNGV. Trimming cost V 2 bases and J 5 bases; bases outside gene matches: 2. CDR3 in DNA: TGTGCCAGCAGCTTAATGGGACTAGCGGGAGGAGATACGCAGTATTTT. Encoded protein: CASSLMGLAGGDTQYF.

The V gene is TRBV28, the J gene TRBJ1-2; D is undetermined. Germline V gives CDR1 MDHEN, CDR2 SYDVKM. Between the trimmed V and J ends, which lost 3 bases and 8 bases, there was a span of 16 bases. The CDR3 runs to 14 residues. CDR3 sequence: CASSFSGANEGYTF. For the CDR3, the DNA is TGTGCCAGCAGTTTCTCTGGTGCAAACGAGGGCTACACCTTC.

V is TRBV28 and J is TRBJ2-5, with TRBD1 matching 11 bases. The V segment lost 7 bases and the J segment 5 bases; nucleotides outside the gene matches: 9. CDR3 size: 15 residues. Germline V CDR1 and CDR2: MDHEN, SYDVKM. Here the CDR3 reads CASNLGQGARETQYF. The DNA of the CDR3 is TGTGCCAGCAACCTAGGACAGGGGGCACGGGAGACCCAGTACTTC.

The chain joins TRBV9 to TRBJ2-7; possible D gene TRBD1, 6 bases. This CDR3 has 14 residues. V was shortened by 2 bases and J by 7 bases, with 16 bases between the two germline ends. Germline V gives CDR1 SGDLS, CDR2 YYNGEE. CDR3 sequence: CASSVAGDKAEQYF. The CDR3, as DNA: TGTGCCAGCAGCGTCGCAGGGGACAAGGCTGAGCAGTACTTC.

The chain is built from TRBV6-6 and TRBJ2-2; D might be TRBD1 (6 bases). The germline V and J ends were trimmed by 6 bases and 0 bases, with 11 bases remaining between them. This CDR3 region has 15 residues. Germline CDR1 and CDR2: MNHNY and SVGAGI (reference sequence). The CDR3 bases are TGTGCCAGCAGACAGACAGGCCCGAACACCGGGGAGCTGTTTTTT. Residues: CASRQTGPNTGELFF.

This chain connects TRBV5-4 to TRBJ1-1; 8 bases line up with TRBD1. CDR1 and CDR2 (germline): SGHNT, YYREEE (reference sequence). V lost 4 bases and J lost 3; bases outside the gene matches: 8. The CDR3 loop spans 15 amino acids. The CDR3 loop reads CASSPGQGIDTEAFF. CDR3 nucleotides: TGTGCCAGCAGCCCAGGACAGGGAATTGACACTGAAGCTTTCTTT.

The CDR3 DNA is TGTGCCAGCAGCTCCTACAGGGGCAGCACTAGCACAGATACGCAGTATTTT. It codes for CASSSYRGSTSTDTQYF. The genes are TRBV11-1 and TRBJ2-3, with TRBD1 identical over 7 bases. Per germline, CDR1 SGHAT and CDR2 FQDESV (reference sequence). The V segment lost 4 bases and the J segment 0 bases; nucleotides outside the gene matches: 10. This CDR3 contains 17 residues.

This clone was counted once. J is TRBJ2-5 and V is TRBV13; 10 positions agree with TRBD2. CDR1 and CDR2 (germline): PRHDT, FYEKMQ (reference sequence). The CDR3 is made up of 19 amino acids. With V trimmed by 3 bases and J by 4 bases, 17 bases remained unmatched. Written as DNA, the CDR3 is TGTGCCAGCAGCTTCCGGTCTCCCCTAGCGGGAGTTAGGTCAGAGACCCAGTACTTC. Translation gives CASSFRSPLAGVRSETQYF.

The chain uses TRBV6-6 and TRBJ2-3; TRBD1 aligns across 9 bases. The germline V gene encodes CDR1 MNHNY and CDR2 SVGAGI (reference sequence). This CDR3 has 14 residues. With V trimmed by 6 bases and J by 4 bases, 5 bases remained unmatched. Here the CDR3 reads CASSDRGVPDTQYF. Here the CDR3 DNA reads TGTGCCAGCAGCGACAGGGGGGTTCCAGATACGCAGTATTTT.

This chain connects TRBV2 to TRBJ1-2; no clear D. Germline V gene lookup returns CDR1 SNHLY and CDR2 FYNNEI. Deletions cut 4 bases from V and 2 bases from J, with 11 bases between. The CDR3 totals 14 residues. This chain's CDR3 is CASSASGLNYGYTF. The CDR3 nucleotides are TGTGCCAGCAGTGCATCTGGACTCAACTATGGCTACACCTTC. Full variable domain (rest looked up from reference TRBV2 and TRBJ1-2): EPEVTQTPSHQVTQMGQEVILRCVPISNHLYFYWYRQILGQKVEFLVSFYNNEISEKSEIFDDQFSVERPDGSNFTLKIRSTKLEDSAMYFCASSASGLNYGYTFGSGTRLTVV.